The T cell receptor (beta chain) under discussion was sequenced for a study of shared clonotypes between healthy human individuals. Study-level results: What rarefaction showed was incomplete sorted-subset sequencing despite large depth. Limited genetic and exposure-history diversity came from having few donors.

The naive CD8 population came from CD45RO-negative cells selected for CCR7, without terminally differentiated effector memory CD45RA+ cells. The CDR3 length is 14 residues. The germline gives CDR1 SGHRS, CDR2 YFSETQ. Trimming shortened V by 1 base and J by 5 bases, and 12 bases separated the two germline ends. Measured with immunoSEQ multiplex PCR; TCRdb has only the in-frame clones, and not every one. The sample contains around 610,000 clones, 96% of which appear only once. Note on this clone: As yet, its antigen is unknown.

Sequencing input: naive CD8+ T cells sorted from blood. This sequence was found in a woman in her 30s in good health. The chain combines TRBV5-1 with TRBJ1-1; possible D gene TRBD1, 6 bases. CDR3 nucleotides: TGCGCCAGCAGCTTGAGCCAGGGGATGACTGAAGCTTTCTTT. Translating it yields CASSLSQGMTEAFF.